This is a list of T cell receptor beta chains from one sample in a study of blood T cell repertoires in COVID-19. TCRdb's table, derived via immunoSEQ multiplex PCR, lists solely in-frame clones and lacks some. Of over 45,000 clones in the sample, around four fifths are singletons; the top ten hold over 10%. The material sequenced was peripheral blood. These receptors were collected from a human donor in a cohort sampled during active COVID-19. CDR3s include the opening cysteine and the closing phenylalanine or tryptophan. D genes are given only for firm matches. Only part of the rows carry a size: once, few, many, or a class if the clone is expanded.

clone size,J gene,V gene,D gene,CDR3 DNA,CDR3 protein
few,TRBJ1-2,TRBV7-8,-,TGTGCCAGCAGCTTAGATTTGACAACGGGAGGCTACACCTTC,CASSLDLTTGGYTF
-,TRBJ2-5,TRBV19,TRBD2,TGTGCCAGTAGTTGGGCTAGCGGGGGCCAAGAGACCCAGTACTTC,CASSWASGGQETQYF
-,TRBJ2-7,TRBV13,TRBD1,TGTGCCAGCAGCTCCCCGTCTGGGGACAGGGGAAACGAGCAGTACTTC,CASSSPSGDRGNEQYF
-,TRBJ2-7,TRBV6-2/TRBV6-3,-,TGTGCCAGCAGTTGGGGCGGTGGGCTCCCAAGGGAGCAGTACTTC,CASSWGGGLPREQYF
-,TRBJ1-6,TRBV5-5,-,TGTGCCAGCAGCCCCGTCGAGGCAGAATGGTCACCCCTCCACTTT,CASSPVEAEWSPLHF
-,TRBJ2-3,TRBV5-1,-,TGCGCCAGCAGCCATAAAGACAGGGAGGTCGGCACAGATACGCAGTATTTT,CASSHKDREVGTDTQYF
-,TRBJ2-7,TRBV28,-,TGTGCCAGCAGACCCGTCCGGGGAGATTTCGAATTGCAGTACTTC,CASRPVRGDFELQYF
once,TRBJ2-7,TRBV6-5,TRBD1,TGTGCCAGCACCCAGGTGACAGGGAAGGCCGAGCAGTACTTC,CASTQVTGKAEQYF
-,TRBJ2-7,TRBV3-1/TRBV3-2,TRBD1,TGTGCCAGCAGCCAACAAGGACAGGGGGGGTCCTACGAGCAGTACTTC,CASSQQGQGGSYEQYF
-,TRBJ1-2,TRBV19,-,TGTGCCAGTAGGGGTGACAGCTTCTATGGCTACACCTTC,CASRGDSFYGYTF
-,TRBJ1-5,TRBV12-3/TRBV12-4,-,TGTGCCAGCAGTTTTGGGGAGCATCAGCCCCAGCATTTT,CASSFGEHQPQHF
-,TRBJ1-5,TRBV28,TRBD1,TGTGCCAGCAGTTTTGCATGGCCAGGGGGTCAGCCCCAGCATTTT,CASSFAWPGGQPQHF